The 28 T cell receptor beta chains reported below all come from one sample, sequenced in a study of blood T cell repertoires in COVID-19. Only in-frame clones appear in the TCRdb table, and some are missing; sequencing was by immunoSEQ multiplex PCR. The data hold roughly 220,000 clones, with roughly nine tenths observed a single time. Sequencing was carried out using peripheral blood. These receptors were taken from a woman aged 50 to 60 with COVID-19, enrolled during active disease.

The chain links TRBV9 to TRBJ2-2; D possibly corresponds to TRBD2 (5 bases). Germline values: CDR1 SGDLS, CDR2 YYNGEE. The CDR3 is 14 residues long. Trimming cost V 4 bases and J 6 bases, with 13 bases left between them. CDR3 coding DNA: TGTGCCAGCAGCTCAACTAGTGAGGCCGGGGAGCTGTTTTTT. Its protein is CASSSTSEAGELFF.

The chain is built from TRBV7-3 and TRBJ2-2; 15 bases agree with TRBD2. Germline CDR1 and CDR2: SGHTA and FQGTGA. Unmatched junction bases numbered 8, after V lost 5 bases and J lost 4 bases. CDR3 length: 18 residues. CDR3 nucleotide sequence: TGTGCCAGCAGCCTAGGGACTAGCGGGGGGCGTGGCACCGGGGAGCTGTTTTTT. This codes for CASSLGTSGGRGTGELFF.

The chain joins TRBV28 to TRBJ2-7; 12 nucleotides match TRBD2. The CDR3 contains 18 residues. CDR1 and CDR2 from the germline V gene are MDHEN and SYDVKM. V lost 5 bases and J lost 2; bases outside the gene matches: 13. CDR3 in DNA: TGTGCCAGCAGTGTAACTAGCGGGGGGTTCGTCCCTACCTACGAGCAGTACGTC. Residues: CASSVTSGGFVPTYEQYV.

The gene calls are TRBV11-2 and TRBJ1-2, with unresolved D. The CDR3 length is 15 residues. The V and J ends lost 4 bases and 9 bases respectively, with 21 bases between them. Germline V gene sequence: CDR1 SGHAT, CDR2 FQNNGV. The CDR3 DNA reads as TGTGCCAGCAGCTACCCCCAGGCGGGGTTGACGAGCTACACCTTC. Translation gives CASSYPQAGLTSYTF. Combining the CDR3 with reference TRBV11-2 and TRBJ1-2 gives the whole variable domain EAGVAQSPRYKIIEKRQSVAFWCNPISGHATLYWYQQILGQGPKLLIQFQNNGVVDDSQLPKDRFSAERLKGVDSTLKIQPAKLEDSAVYLCASSYPQAGLTSYTFGSGTRLTVV.

This sequence joins TRBV7-9 and TRBJ2-7; weak D call: TRBD1 (6 bases). The germline gives CDR1 SEHNR, CDR2 FQNEAQ (reference sequence). V was shortened by 4 bases and J by 0 bases, with 13 bases between the two germline ends. This CDR3 is 15 amino acids long. The CDR3, as DNA: TGTGCCAGCAGCTCGGACAGCACATACTCCTACGAGCAGTACTTC. It yields the protein CASSSDSTYSYEQYF.

The gene calls are TRBV24-1 and TRBJ2-5; D is unclear. Between the trimmed V and J ends, which lost 3 bases and 4 bases, there was a span of 11 bases. CDR3 length: 14 residues. Germline CDR1 is KGHDR and CDR2 is SFDVKD. The DNA of the CDR3 is TGTGCCACCAGTGATATAGATCTCCCAGAGACCCAGTACTTC. This encodes CATSDIDLPETQYF.

The V gene is TRBV28, the J gene TRBJ1-5, with 12 bases that match TRBD1. The J segment lost 4 bases and the V segment lost 5 bases, leaving 6 bases of the junction unmatched. CDR1 is MDHEN, CDR2 SYDVKM, per germline. The CDR3 is 16 residues long. The CDR3 bases are TGTGCCAGCAGTAGCGGGGACAGGGGGCGTAATCAGCCCCAGCATTTT. Translation gives CASSSGDRGRNQPQHF.

The genes are TRBV11-2 and TRBJ2-7, with TRBD1 matching over 9 bases. Germline CDR1 and CDR2: SGHAT and FQNNGV. With 7 bases clipped from V and 2 bases from J, the junction kept 9 bases outside the gene matches. The length of the CDR3 is 15 residues. Here the CDR3 DNA reads TGTGCCAGCACCCGGACCGGGACAGGGACCTACGAGCAGTACTTC. The encoded protein is CASTRTGTGTYEQYF.

The chain combines TRBV5-1 with TRBJ2-1; 7 positions match TRBD2. Germline V CDR1 and CDR2: SGHRS, YFSETQ. The CDR3 runs to 18 residues. Trimming at V came to 0 bases and at J to 0 bases, leaving 9 bases not matched to a gene. CDR3 loop: CASSLASGVTSSYNEQFF. Written as DNA, the CDR3 is TGCGCCAGCAGCTTGGCCAGCGGGGTTACCAGCTCCTACAATGAGCAGTTCTTC.

The J gene is TRBJ2-1, the V gene TRBV2; D gene ambiguous. CDR1 is SNHLY, CDR2 FYNNEI, per germline. Trimming cost V 4 bases and J 7 bases, with 2 bases left between them. The length of the CDR3 is 10 residues. In nucleotides, the CDR3 is TGTGCCAGCAGTGCTAATGAGCAGTTCTTC. As protein: CASSANEQFF.

This chain connects TRBV24-1 to TRBJ2-3; 11 bases are a match to TRBD1. The junction had 9 bases not matched to a gene; V was cut back by 10 bases and J by 4 bases. The CDR3 sequence is 15 residues long. Germline values: CDR1 KGHDR, CDR2 SFDVKD. The CDR3 DNA follows: TGTGCCACTGCCAAGGACAGGGGGCGCGCAGATACGCAGTATTTT. It encodes CATAKDRGRADTQYF.

The CDR3 spells CASSPRGLGADTQYF. CDR3 DNA sequence: TGTGCCAGCAGCCCGCGGGGCCTAGGGGCAGATACGCAGTATTTT. The rearrangement joins TRBV11-3 to TRBJ2-3; TRBD2 might be the D (6 bases). The CDR3 is 15 amino acids. From germline, CDR1 is SGHNT and CDR2 YENEEA. V shed 5 bases and J shed 4 bases, with 16 bases lying between them.

The chain uses TRBV5-6 and TRBJ2-7; 10 bases agree with TRBD1. CDR1 and CDR2 from the germline V gene are SGHDT and YYEEEE. The CDR3 runs 14 residues. J gave up 6 bases and V 2 bases, and 5 bases lay outside the gene matches. The CDR3 bases are TGTGCCAGCAGCTTTTGGGGACAGGGGAGCGAGCAGTACGTC. Its protein product is CASSFWGQGSEQYV.

The chain couples TRBV24-1 to TRBJ2-1; 7 nucleotides line up with TRBD1. Germline values: CDR1 KGHDR, CDR2 SFDVKD. This CDR3 has 13 residues. The ends lost 4 bases at V and 11 bases at J; junction bases unmatched: 7. The CDR3: CATSERGQYKQFF. CDR3 DNA sequence: TGTGCCACCAGTGAACGGGGACAGTACAAGCAGTTCTTC.

The chain is built from TRBV28 and TRBJ1-6, with TRBD1 identical over 7 bases. With V trimmed by 3 bases and J by 11 bases, 1 base remained unmatched. Germline assignment: CDR1 MDHEN and CDR2 SYDVKM. This CDR3 is built from 12 residues. This chain's CDR3 is CASSFRGAPLHF. The DNA of the CDR3 is TGTGCCAGCAGTTTCAGGGGGGCACCCCTCCACTTT.

J is TRBJ2-7 and V is TRBV3-1 (or the pseudogene TRBV3-2), with TRBD1 identical over 7 bases. The CDR3 consists of 14 residues. V lost 3 bases to trimming and J lost 2 bases; unmatched junction nucleotides: 4. The V gene's germline CDR1 is LGHDT and CDR2 YNNKEL (reference sequence). The CDR3 coding sequence is TGTGCCAGCAGCCACCGGGACAGCGCCTACGAGCAGTACTTC. This sequence encodes CASSHRDSAYEQYF.

The chain is built from TRBV2 and TRBJ2-1; 9 nucleotides align to TRBD1. Germline CDR1 SNHLY, CDR2 FYNNEI. The length of the CDR3 is 15 residues. With 1 base clipped from V and 7 bases from J, the junction kept 5 bases outside the gene matches. The CDR3 sequence: CASSEGTGASNEQFF. CDR3 bases: TGTGCCAGCAGTGAAGGGACAGGGGCCTCGAATGAGCAGTTCTTC.

V usage is TRBV11-1 and J usage is TRBJ2-7; no reliable D call. The CDR3 runs to 14 residues. V lost 3 bases to trimming and J lost 0 bases, with 9 bases between them. Germline V lookup: CDR1 SGHAT, CDR2 FQDESV (reference sequence). This CDR3 is CASSFSYGSYEQYF. CDR3 nucleotide sequence: TGTGCCAGCAGCTTCTCTTACGGCTCCTACGAGCAGTACTTC.

This clone has just a few counts. The V gene is TRBV12-3 or TRBV12-4, the J gene TRBJ1-5; D not resolved. Trimming cost V 8 bases and J 13 bases, with 18 bases left between them. The CDR3 has 12 residues. Here the CDR3 DNA reads TGTGCCAGCGGTCGTAGTAGGAGGGATCAGCATTTT. This sequence encodes CASGRSRRDQHF.

This clone showed up just once. The chain recombines TRBV30 with TRBJ1-2, with D possibly TRBD1 on 6 matching bases. Trimming pared 4 bases from V and 2 bases from J, leaving 17 bases between. This CDR3 contains 15 residues. Germline values: CDR1 GTSNPN, CDR2 SVGIG (reference sequence). CDR3 nucleotides: TGTGCCTGGACCCCCGGAGGGGGGGTCAACTATGGCTACACCTTC. This sequence encodes CAWTPGGGVNYGYTF.

The CDR3 protein is CASSQAYFRGLRDGANVLTF. CDR3 DNA sequence: TGCGCCAGCAGCCAAGCCTATTTCAGGGGGCTTCGTGACGGGGCCAACGTCCTGACTTTC. This rearrangement joins TRBV4-3 to TRBJ2-6, with TRBD1 matching over 8 bases. The germline gives CDR1 LGHNA, CDR2 YSLEER. The CDR3 runs to 20 residues. Trimming took 1 base from V and 4 from J; bases not matched to a gene: 15.

The chain links TRBV6-2 or TRBV6-3 to TRBJ2-7; D remains ambiguous. V was trimmed by 0 bases and J by 3 bases, leaving 9 bases between them. CDR1 and CDR2 (germline): MNHEY, SVGEGT. This CDR3 region has 14 residues. The CDR3 sequence is CASSYSTTLYEQYV. Written as DNA, the CDR3 is TGTGCCAGCAGTTACTCCACAACGCTCTACGAGCAGTACGTC.

The V call is TRBV10-3, the J call TRBJ1-5; a possible D gene is TRBD1 (6 bases). The CDR3 runs 14 residues. V lost 6 bases to trimming and J lost 7 bases, with 16 bases between them. The germline gives CDR1 ENHRY, CDR2 SYGVKD. CDR3 loop: CAIRRDIPGQPQHF. CDR3 DNA sequence: TGTGCCATCAGAAGGGACATTCCGGGCCAGCCCCAGCATTTT.

This clone has a single count. This chain joins TRBV13 and TRBJ2-5, with D possibly TRBD2 on 6 matching bases. V gave up 5 bases and J gave up 5 bases, with 15 bases separating them. The CDR3 length is 14 residues. Germline V gene data show CDR1 as PRHDT and CDR2 as FYEKMQ (reference sequence). In nucleotides, the CDR3 is TGTGCCAGCAGCGAGGGCGGGGCCCAGGAGACCCAGTACTTC. Translated: CASSEGGAQETQYF.

This sequence joins TRBV5-6 and TRBJ1-5; D gene unclear. Looked up from germline, CDR1 is SGHDT and CDR2 is YYEEEE. The CDR3 totals 13 residues. V shed 2 bases and J shed 7 bases, with 10 bases lying between them. CDR3 residues: CASSFAQAQPQHF. The CDR3 coding sequence is TGTGCCAGCAGCTTTGCCCAGGCCCAGCCCCAGCATTTT.

The genes are TRBV27 and TRBJ2-3; D may be TRBD1 (6 bases). In germline, CDR1 is MNHEY, CDR2 SMNVEV (reference sequence). This CDR3 has 14 amino acids. Trimming took 7 bases from V and 3 from J, leaving 14 bases between them. The CDR3 DNA follows: TGTGCCAGCACCAAACAGGGCCTAACAGATACGCAGTATTTT. It specifies CASTKQGLTDTQYF.

V usage is TRBV9 and J usage is TRBJ2-1; 8 bases line up with TRBD1. V trimming: 2 bases; J trimming: 0 bases; junction bases outside the gene matches: 4. CDR1 and CDR2 (germline): SGDLS, YYNGEE. The CDR3 loop spans 16 amino acids. The CDR3 region is CASSVTGVSSYNEQFF. The CDR3 nucleotides are TGTGCCAGCAGCGTGACAGGGGTAAGCTCCTACAATGAGCAGTTCTTC.

The rearrangement links TRBV5-4 to TRBJ1-2; weak D call: TRBD1 (6 bases). The germline CDR1 and CDR2 sequences are SGHNT and YYREEE (reference sequence). This CDR3 spans 12 amino acids. Trimming took off 3 bases at V and 8 bases at J, with 11 bases between the two ends. The CDR3 is CASSSGGGGYTF. CDR3 DNA sequence: TGTGCCAGCAGCTCTGGGGGCGGCGGCTACACCTTC.